The entry below gives a single TCR beta chain sequence along with its context. Making TCR cDNA involved 5'RACE template switching, which added UMIs and a universal primer site. TCRdb processed the 5' RACE reads anew with MiXCR; each CDR3 protein has one entry. The repertoire has about 30,000 distinct CDR3 sequences, just under 6.5% of them found once; the top ten carry 25%. The record originates from a study of T cells after yellow fever vaccination. Germline loops: CDR1 DFQATT, CDR2 SNEGSKA (reference sequence). V shed 0 bases and J shed 3 bases, with 13 bases lying between them. The CDR3 extends over 15 amino acids.

This specimen was PBMCs, either bulk or a sorted T-cell subset (CD4+, CD8+, memory, or dextramer-sorted; not recorded which), taken on the day of the yellow fever booster vaccination. The gene calls are TRBV20-1 and TRBJ2-3; D is possibly TRBD2 (7 bases). The TCR originated in a man under 40 who received the YFV17D yellow fever vaccine. For the CDR3, the DNA is TGCAGTGCTAGAGACCTGGGGAGGGGGACAGATACGCAGTATTTT. This codes for CSARDLGRGTDTQYF.